The 27 T cell receptor beta chains listed next were all sequenced from one sample in a study of shared clonotypes between healthy human individuals. Generated by immunoSEQ multiplex PCR, the TCRdb table keeps only in-frame clones and is missing some. In the table there are approximately 320,000 clones, around 72% of which are singletons. Sequencing input: memory CD4+ T cells sorted from blood. The subset is: CD45RA-negative fraction. These receptors were collected from a man between 25 and 39 years old in good health.

The J gene is TRBJ2-1, the V gene TRBV1; TRBD1 was called by the table and not checked on the DNA. TRBV1 is marked as a pseudogene. This CDR3 contains 15 residues. The CDR3 DNA follows: TGCACCAGCAGCCAAGATGGGCTACCTTACAATGAGCAGTTCTTC. It codes for CTSSQDGLPYNEQFF.

J is TRBJ2-3 and V is TRBV5-4; 11 bases align to TRBD1. In germline, CDR1 is SGHNT, CDR2 YYREEE (reference sequence). The length of the CDR3 is 13 residues. Germline trimming cut 6 bases from V and 6 bases from J; bases unmatched to any gene: 3. The CDR3 protein is CASTWDRGDTQYF. CDR3 DNA sequence: TGTGCCAGCACCTGGGACAGGGGGGATACGCAGTATTTT.

This clone has just a few counts. The chain is built from TRBV15 and TRBJ1-1, with D unresolved. V shed 0 bases and J shed 10 bases, with 12 bases lying between them. Germline V gene sequence: CDR1 LNHNV, CDR2 YYDKDF (reference sequence). The CDR3 has 13 amino acids. The CDR3 reads CATSRDTQDPAFF. The CDR3 DNA reads TGTGCCACCAGCAGAGATACCCAGGACCCAGCTTTCTTT. The variable domain in full, with the rest retrieved from reference TRBV15 and TRBJ1-1, is DAMVIQNPRYQVTQFGKPVTLSCSQTLNHNVMYWYQQKSSQAPKLLFHYYDKDFNNEADTPDNFQSRRPNTSFCFLDIRSPGLGDTAMYLCATSRDTQDPAFFGQGTRLTVV.

This clone appeared many times. The chain is built from TRBV2 and TRBJ2-5, with D perhaps matching TRBD2 (5 bases). Trimming shortened V by 5 bases and J by 4 bases, and 11 bases separated the two germline ends. The length of the CDR3 is 13 residues. Germline lookup yields CDR1 SNHLY and CDR2 FYNNEI. CDR3 coding DNA: TGTGCCAGCAGTCACCGGGAAGGAGAGACCCAGTACTTC. Its translation: CASSHREGETQYF.

The V and J genes are TRBV10-1 and TRBJ1-4; D may be TRBD1 (6 bases). The V gene's germline CDR1 is WNHNN and CDR2 SYGVQD (reference sequence). V was cut by 6 bases and J by 6 bases, with 11 bases left in between. This CDR3 is 13 amino acids long. The CDR3 region has the DNA TGCGCCAGCAGCCGGACAGTCGATGAAAAACTGTTTTTT. It is translated as CASSRTVDEKLFF.

This chain uses TRBV28 with TRBJ2-7; D is perhaps TRBD2 (5 bases). This CDR3 has 14 residues. Germline CDR1 and CDR2: MDHEN and SYDVKM. Trimming shortened V by 8 bases and J by 2 bases, and 16 bases separated the two germline ends. The CDR3 nucleotides are TGTGCCAGCTTGGGAGCGGCAAGGGCCTACGAGCAGTACTTC. This translates into CASLGAARAYEQYF.

This clone has only one observation. The chain has TRBV5-1 and TRBJ2-7; TRBD1 might be the D (5 bases). V was shortened by 2 bases and J by 0 bases, with 21 bases between the two germline ends. The length of the CDR3 is 18 residues. Germline CDR1 reads SGHRS; CDR2 reads YFSETQ. DNA of the CDR3: TGCGCCAGCAGCTTAAGGGGATCGACACAAAGGAGCTCCTACGAGCAGTACTTC. As protein: CASSLRGSTQRSSYEQYF.

J is TRBJ1-5 and V is TRBV2, with D perhaps TRBD1 (5 bases). There are 14 residues in the CDR3. Germline CDR1 and CDR2: SNHLY and FYNNEI. The V end was cut by 6 bases, the J end by 0 bases, with 9 bases between. CDR3 in DNA: TGTGCCAGCAGGGCAGGGATTAGCAATCAGCCCCAGCATTTT. Amino acids: CASRAGISNQPQHF.

The chain joins TRBV10-3 to TRBJ1-2; 8 nucleotides align to TRBD1. Germline assignment: CDR1 ENHRY and CDR2 SYGVKD. The CDR3 is made up of 15 amino acids. V lost 1 base and J lost 6; bases outside the gene matches: 7. The CDR3 loop is CAISELQGVLNGYTF. The CDR3 bases are TGTGCCATCAGTGAGTTACAGGGGGTTTTAAATGGCTACACCTTC.

This chain links TRBV11-2 with TRBJ2-7, with 13 bases identical to TRBD2. J gave up 7 bases and V 5 bases, and 5 bases lay outside the gene matches. CDR1 and CDR2 from the germline V gene are SGHAT and FQNNGV. There are 14 residues in the CDR3. The CDR3 DNA reads TGTGCCAGCAGCCGGCCGACTAGCGGGAGGGAGCAGTACTTC. Translation: CASSRPTSGREQYF.

This clone was detected a few times. In the same sample, other DNA sequences code for this CDR3. The chain combines TRBV11-2 with TRBJ1-4; tentatively, D is TRBD1 (5 bases). This CDR3 is 16 amino acids long. Between the trimmed V and J ends, which lost 1 base and 6 bases, there was a span of 15 bases. From germline, CDR1 is SGHAT and CDR2 FQNNGV. The CDR3 DNA is TGTGCCAGCAGCTTAGGTGTCCAGGGTGGCGATGAAAAACTGTTTTTT. As protein: CASSLGVQGGDEKLFF.

This sequence joins TRBV11-1 and TRBJ1-1, with TRBD1 matching over 7 bases. The ends lost 5 bases at V and 8 bases at J; junction bases unmatched: 8. This CDR3 has 13 residues. CDR1 is SGHAT, CDR2 FQDESV, per germline (reference sequence). CDR3 in amino acids: CASSVRQGSEAFF. CDR3 DNA: TGTGCCAGCAGCGTACGACAGGGATCAGAAGCTTTCTTT.

This clone was picked up a small number of times. This chain joins TRBV7-8 and TRBJ1-1, with D maybe TRBD1 (6 bases). CDR3 length: 17 amino acids. The germline V and J ends were trimmed by 2 bases and 0 bases, with 16 bases remaining between them. CDR1 is SGHVS and CDR2 is FQNEAQ in the germline V gene. CDR3 loop: CASSLTGQLNMNTEAFF. In nucleotides, the CDR3 is TGTGCCAGCAGCTTAACTGGACAGCTAAACATGAACACTGAAGCTTTCTTT.

The rearrangement uses TRBV28 and TRBJ2-5; unclear D gene. From germline, CDR1 is MDHEN and CDR2 SYDVKM. This CDR3 has 14 residues. V lost 7 bases, J lost 10 bases, and 22 bases lay in between. CDR3 amino acids: CASISGSIRSRQYF. The CDR3 DNA reads TGTGCCAGCATCAGTGGCAGTATTCGCAGTCGCCAGTACTTC.

This chain connects TRBV11-3 to TRBJ2-7; D is uncertain. The V end lost 5 bases, the J end lost 3 bases, and 11 bases lay between the germline ends. This CDR3 has 13 residues. CDR1 and CDR2 from the germline V gene are SGHNT and YENEEA. The DNA for the CDR3 is TGTGCCAGCAGCCCCCGGTTGGGCTACGAGCAGTACTTC. This encodes CASSPRLGYEQYF.

The chain is built from TRBV10-3 and TRBJ2-7, with 10 bases fitting TRBD2. The CDR3 sequence is 16 residues long. J lost 2 bases, V lost 2 bases, and 6 bases had no gene match. Per germline, CDR1 ENHRY and CDR2 SYGVKD. CDR3 residues: CAISERLAGGAYEQYF. CDR3 bases: TGTGCCATCAGTGAGCGATTAGCGGGAGGCGCCTACGAGCAGTACTTC.

The chain employs TRBV6-1 and TRBJ2-7, with a weak D call TRBD2 (6 bases). The CDR3 covers 14 residues. V was shortened by 10 bases and J by 7 bases, with 23 bases between the two germline ends. Germline V gene data show CDR1 as MNHNS and CDR2 as SASEGT. In nucleotides, the CDR3 is TGTGCCACCGGCGCGGAGGGCCTTAAAAGGGAGCAGTACTTC. It codes for CATGAEGLKREQYF.

The chain joins TRBV18 to TRBJ1-5; a possible D gene is TRBD1 (5 bases). Germline V CDR1 and CDR2: KGHSH, LQKENI. CDR3 length: 15 residues. The V gene lost 2 bases and the J gene lost 5 bases, with 13 bases spanning the gap. The CDR3 DNA follows: TGTGCCAGCTCACCAAATCAGGGCCAAGATCAGCCCCAGCATTTT. This translates into CASSPNQGQDQPQHF. The full variable domain, with the rest looked up from reference TRBV18 and TRBJ1-5, is NAGVMQNPRHLVRRRGQEARLRCSPMKGHSHVYWYRQLPEEGLKFMVYLQKENIIDESGMPKERFSAEFPKEGPSILRIQQVVRGDSAAYFCASSPNQGQDQPQHFGDGTRLSIL.

The chain joins TRBV5-4 to TRBJ1-1; no firm D call. Germline V gene lookup returns CDR1 SGHNT and CDR2 YYREEE (reference sequence). The CDR3 loop spans 13 amino acids. Trimming cost V 1 base and J 1 base, with 5 bases left between them. The chain's CDR3 is CASSLTRNTEAFF. CDR3 DNA sequence: TGTGCCAGCAGCTTGACAAGGAACACTGAAGCTTTCTTT.

This clone was detected a few times. The CDR3 DNA is TGTGCCAGCAGCCGGGACCGGGTCTACACCGGGGAGCTGTTTTTT. It codes for CASSRDRVYTGELFF. This chain joins TRBV7-2 and TRBJ2-2; D is perhaps TRBD1 or TRBD2 (5 bases each). The CDR3 totals 15 residues. The germline V and J ends were trimmed by 5 bases and 3 bases, with 13 bases remaining between them. Germline V gene data show CDR1 as SGHTA and CDR2 as FQGNSA.

The rearrangement joins TRBV7-2 to TRBJ2-3, with D unresolved. Germline V gene lookup returns CDR1 SGHTA and CDR2 FQGNSA. V lost 5 bases and J 6 bases, leaving 15 bases between the germline ends. This CDR3 spans 14 amino acids. As DNA, the CDR3 is TGTGCCAGCAGCCAAATAACCGCGGTCGATACGCAGTATTTT. Protein sequence: CASSQITAVDTQYF.

The rearrangement links TRBV4-3 to TRBJ2-3, with TRBD1 matching 7 bases. With 0 bases clipped from V and 2 bases from J, the junction kept 2 bases outside the gene matches. There are 15 residues in the CDR3. CDR1 is LGHNA, CDR2 YSLEER, per germline. The DNA for the CDR3 is TGCGCCAGCAGCCAAGAGGGACAGAACACAGATACGCAGTATTTT. Its translation: CASSQEGQNTDTQYF.

This chain links TRBV11-3 with TRBJ2-2; D is undetermined. Per the germline V gene, CDR1 is SGHNT and CDR2 is YENEEA. The V and J ends lost 4 bases and 5 bases respectively, with 11 bases between them. This CDR3 spans 14 amino acids. The CDR3: CASSSAITTGELFF. The CDR3 nucleotides read TGTGCCAGCAGCTCGGCAATAACAACCGGGGAGCTGTTTTTT.

The rearrangement uses TRBV5-1 and TRBJ1-1; no clear D gene. This CDR3 contains 13 residues. Germline CDR1 SGHRS, CDR2 YFSETQ. The ends were cut back, 2 bases at V and 0 bases at J, with 5 bases in the middle. This CDR3 is CASSFSLNTEAFF. The CDR3 bases are TGCGCCAGCAGCTTTTCCTTGAACACTGAAGCTTTCTTT.

The rearrangement joins TRBV29-1 to TRBJ1-2, with TRBD1 identical over 7 bases. This CDR3 comprises 16 residues. Trimming cost V 5 bases and J 2 bases; bases outside gene matches: 14. The germline V gene has CDR1 SQVTM and CDR2 ANQGSEA. The CDR3 is CSVSDSTGASNYGYTF. CDR3 bases: TGCAGCGTTTCGGACTCCACAGGGGCCTCAAACTATGGCTACACCTTC.

The chain recombines TRBV10-3 with TRBJ1-1, with no clear D. The CDR3 totals 13 residues. In germline, CDR1 is ENHRY, CDR2 SYGVKD. The V end lost 3 bases, the J end lost 2 bases, and 7 bases lay between the germline ends. The CDR3 DNA follows: TGTGCCATCAGTGATAGGTTCAACACTGAAGCTTTCTTT. Translation: CAISDRFNTEAFF.

Concerning this clone: A much larger clone lies a single base off, so this may be a read error. The chain employs TRBV28 and TRBJ1-2; possibly TRBD1 for D (6 bases). CDR3 length: 13 residues. The V end was cut by 6 bases, the J end by 4 bases, with 12 bases between. CDR1 MDHEN and CDR2 SYDVKM come from the germline V gene. CDR3 nucleotides: TGTGCCAGCAGCCCGGACAGCTCCTATGGCTACACCTTC. Translating gives CASSPDSSYGYTF.